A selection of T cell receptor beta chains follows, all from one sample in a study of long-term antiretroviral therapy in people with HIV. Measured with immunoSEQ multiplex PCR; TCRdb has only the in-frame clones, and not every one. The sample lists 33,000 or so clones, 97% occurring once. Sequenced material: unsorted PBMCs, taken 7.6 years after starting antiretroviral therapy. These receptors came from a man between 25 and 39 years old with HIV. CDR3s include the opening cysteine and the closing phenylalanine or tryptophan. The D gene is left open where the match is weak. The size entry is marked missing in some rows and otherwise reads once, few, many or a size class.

TGTGCCAGCAGTGAACACAGGGGTCTATGGCAGCCCCAGCATTTT	CASSEHRGLWQPQHF	TRBD1	TRBV6-1	TRBJ1-5	NA
TGTGCCAGCAACAGACTAACCTACGAGCAGTACTTC	CASNRLTYEQYF	NA	TRBV6-5	TRBJ2-7	NA
TGTGCCAGCAGTGATGGCTACAGGACTAACTATGGCTACACCTTC	CASSDGYRTNYGYTF	NA	TRBV2	TRBJ1-2	NA
TGTGCCAGCAGTTATCCCGGGACAGGAGGCAATCAGCCCCAGCATTTT	CASSYPGTGGNQPQHF	TRBD1	TRBV6-6	TRBJ1-5	NA
TGTGCCAGCAGTGGACAGGGTACCGGGGAGCTGTTTTTT	CASSGQGTGELFF	TRBD1	TRBV6-5	TRBJ2-2	NA
TGTGCCAGCAGCTACGGGCCGGGGGAAAGCAATCAGCCCCAGCATTTT	CASSYGPGESNQPQHF	NA	TRBV5-5	TRBJ1-5	NA
TGCGCCAGCAAAGGAGAGGATGAGCAGTTCTTC	CASKGEDEQFF	NA	TRBV5-1	TRBJ2-1	NA
TGTGCCAGCAGCTTAGTGGGGGCTCAGATCTATGGCTACACCTTC	CASSLVGAQIYGYTF	NA	TRBV11-2	TRBJ1-2	NA
TGTGCCAGCAGTCGGACGGGAGGCTATGGCTACACCTTC	CASSRTGGYGYTF	NA	TRBV27	TRBJ1-2	NA
TGTGCCTGGAGTCCACTGATGAGGGCGGGGGAGACCCAGTACTTC	CAWSPLMRAGETQYF	NA	TRBV30	TRBJ2-5	NA
TGCAGCGCCGTAAGCGGTTACGAGCAGTACTTC	CSAVSGYEQYF	NA	TRBV29-1	TRBJ2-7	NA
TGTGCCTGGAGTCGCCTTGCTACTGGGGCCAACGTCCTGACTTTC	CAWSRLATGANVLTF	NA	TRBV30	TRBJ2-6	NA
TGTGCCAGCAAAACGGGGACTGAAGCTTTCTTT	CASKTGTEAFF	NA	TRBV6-1	TRBJ1-1	NA
TGTGCCTACCGCACTACCCCTGCAGTAGGCGAGCAGTACTTC	CAYRTTPAVGEQYF	NA	TRBV30	TRBJ2-7	NA
TGTGCCAGCAGCTTCCGGGGCAATCAGCCCCAGCATTTT	CASSFRGNQPQHF	NA	TRBV7-2	TRBJ1-5	NA
TGTGCCAGCTCACCACTTCAGGGTGGAGGCTACACCTTC	CASSPLQGGGYTF	NA	TRBV18	TRBJ1-2	NA
TGTGCCAGCGGGACCGGTACGACACCCCTCCACTTT	CASGTGTTPLHF	NA	TRBV6-5	TRBJ1-6	NA
TGCGCCAGCAGCCAACCGCGACAGGGCCGAGGAAACACCATATATTTT	CASSQPRQGRGNTIYF	TRBD1	TRBV4-1	TRBJ1-3	NA
TGCGCCAGCAGCTTGGATGGCCGCTCCTATGGCTACACCTTC	CASSLDGRSYGYTF	NA	TRBV5-1	TRBJ1-2	NA
TGCAGCGTTGCTTGGTCTGGGGCCAACGTCCTGACTTTC	CSVAWSGANVLTF	NA	TRBV29-1	TRBJ2-6	NA
TGTGCCAGCAGTTACTCGGACGAGCAGTACTTC	CASSYSDEQYF	NA	TRBV6-5	TRBJ2-7	NA
TGTGCCAGCAGCGACCTCCCCCAAGGTACCTACGAGCAGTACTTC	CASSDLPQGTYEQYF	NA	TRBV7-6	TRBJ2-7	once
TGCGCCAGCAGCTTGGTTGCGGGGGTCACCGGGGAGCTGTTTTTT	CASSLVAGVTGELFF	TRBD2	TRBV5-1	TRBJ2-2	NA
TGTGCCAGCAGTCTGGGCGGGACTAACACTGAAGCTTTCTTT	CASSLGGTNTEAFF	NA	TRBV6-5	TRBJ1-1	NA
TGTGCCAGTAGTATCGTGCCAGGGAGAGAAAAACTGTTTTTT	CASSIVPGREKLFF	NA	TRBV19	TRBJ1-4	once
TGTGCCAGCAGCCATCCAACCAGGGACAGCCCGCAGGGAGAGACCCAGTACTTC	CASSHPTRDSPQGETQYF	TRBD1	TRBV4-2	TRBJ2-5	NA
TGTGCCTGGGCACCGGGACGGGGTAATCAGCCCCAGCATTTT	CAWAPGRGNQPQHF	NA	TRBV30	TRBJ1-5	NA
TGCAGTGCTGGGGGAAATGAAAAACTGTTTTTT	CSAGGNEKLFF	NA	TRBV20-1	TRBJ1-4	NA
TGCGCCAGCAGCTTGGTACTAGGCGTCTTTGGGGACGAGCAGTACTTC	CASSLVLGVFGDEQYF	NA	TRBV5-1	TRBJ2-7	NA
TGTGCCAGCAGTGAAGTTCCAGGGATAAGGGAAAAACTGTTTTTT	CASSEVPGIREKLFF	NA	TRBV6-1	TRBJ1-4	NA
TGCGCCAGCAGCGACAGACAGGGAAACTATGGCTACACCTTC	CASSDRQGNYGYTF	TRBD1	TRBV4-1	TRBJ1-2	NA
TGTGCCAGCAGCTTAGATGGGGTAGGCTACAATGAGCAGTTCTTC	CASSLDGVGYNEQFF	NA	TRBV11-3	TRBJ2-1	NA
TGTGCCAGCAGCCAAGAAGCTCACTCTGGGGCCAACGTCCTGACTTTC	CASSQEAHSGANVLTF	NA	TRBV4-2	TRBJ2-6	NA